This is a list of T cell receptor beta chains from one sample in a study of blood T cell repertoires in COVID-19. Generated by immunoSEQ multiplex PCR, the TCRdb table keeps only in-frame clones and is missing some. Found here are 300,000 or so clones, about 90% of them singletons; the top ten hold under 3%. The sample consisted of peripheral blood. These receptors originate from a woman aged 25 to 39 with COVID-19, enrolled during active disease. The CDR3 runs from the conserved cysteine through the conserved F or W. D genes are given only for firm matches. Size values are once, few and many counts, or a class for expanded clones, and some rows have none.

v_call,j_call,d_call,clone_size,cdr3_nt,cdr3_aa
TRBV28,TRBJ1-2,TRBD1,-,TGTGCCAGCAGTTTCCCCCCGGGACAGGGTGGCGATGGCTACACCTTC,CASSFPPGQGGDGYTF
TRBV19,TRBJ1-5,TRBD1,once,TGTGCCAGTAGTATAGGACAGGGGAGCAATCAGCCCCAGCATTTT,CASSIGQGSNQPQHF
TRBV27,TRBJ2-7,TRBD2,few,TGTGCCAGCAGTCCCAGGGCTGGGACTAGCGGGGCCAGGGGGTACTTC,CASSPRAGTSGARGYF
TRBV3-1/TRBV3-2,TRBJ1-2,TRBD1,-,TGTGCCAGCAGCCTATCGACAGGGGCTGGCTATGGCTACACCTTC,CASSLSTGAGYGYTF
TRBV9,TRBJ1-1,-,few,TGTGCCAGCAGCTCATACAGTTTACCCGGTGGTGAAGCTTTCTTT,CASSSYSLPGGEAFF
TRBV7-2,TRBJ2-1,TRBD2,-,TGTGCCAGCAGCTCCGGACTAGCGTACAATGAGCAGTTCTTC,CASSSGLAYNEQFF
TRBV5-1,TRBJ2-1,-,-,TGCGCCAGCAGCCCTACGACTAGTCTCGACATCAATGAGCAGTTCTTC,CASSPTTSLDINEQFF
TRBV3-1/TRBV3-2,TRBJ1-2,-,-,TGTGCCAGCAGCCAAGTCACAGGTCTCTATGGCTACACCTTC,CASSQVTGLYGYTF
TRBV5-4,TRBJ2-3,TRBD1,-,TGTGCCAGCAGCTTGGGCGACAGGGGAGTGAAACAAGATACGCAGTATTTT,CASSLGDRGVKQDTQYF
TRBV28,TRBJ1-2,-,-,TGTGCCAGCAGTGTACAGGGAGTTCTTGGCTACACCTTC,CASSVQGVLGYTF
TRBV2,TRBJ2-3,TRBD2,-,TGTGCCAGCAGTTTAACCCATCCCGGGACTAGCGGGAGGGCCCTCCGCACAGATACGCAGTATTTT,CASSLTHPGTSGRALRTDTQYF
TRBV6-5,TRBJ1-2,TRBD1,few,TGTGCCAGCGGGACAGGGGGCGCCGGTGGCTACACCTTC,CASGTGGAGGYTF
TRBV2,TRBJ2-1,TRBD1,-,TGTGCCAGCGGGGGGGACAGGGGTCAGTACAATGAGCAGTTCTTC,CASGGDRGQYNEQFF
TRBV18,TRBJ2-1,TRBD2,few,TGTGCCAGCTCACCCCGACTAGCGGGAGGGCCAGGTGGTTACAATGAGCAGTTCTTC,CASSPRLAGGPGGYNEQFF
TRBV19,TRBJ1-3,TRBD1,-,TGTGCCAGTAGTCCCGCGACAGGGCTCTCTGGAAACACCATATATTTT,CASSPATGLSGNTIYF
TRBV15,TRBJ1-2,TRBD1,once,TGTGCCACCAGCAAGGACAGGGGTAACTATGGCTACACCTTC,CATSKDRGNYGYTF
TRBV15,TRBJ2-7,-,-,TGTGCCACCAGCAGAGGTGGGGACTTCACCTACGAGCAGTACTTC,CATSRGGDFTYEQYF
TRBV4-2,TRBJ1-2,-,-,TGTGCCAGCAGCCAAGAGATCAGGCAGGGCCGTGATGGCTACACCTTC,CASSQEIRQGRDGYTF